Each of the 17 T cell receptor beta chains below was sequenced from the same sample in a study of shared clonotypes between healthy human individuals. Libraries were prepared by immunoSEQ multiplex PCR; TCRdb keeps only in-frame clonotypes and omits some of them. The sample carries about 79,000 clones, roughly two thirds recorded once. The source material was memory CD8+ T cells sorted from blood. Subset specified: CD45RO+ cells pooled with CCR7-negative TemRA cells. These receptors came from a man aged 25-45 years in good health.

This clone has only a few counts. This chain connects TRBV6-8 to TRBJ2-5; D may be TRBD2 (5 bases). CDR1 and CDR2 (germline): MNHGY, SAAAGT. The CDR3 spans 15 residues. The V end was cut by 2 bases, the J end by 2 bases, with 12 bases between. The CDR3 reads CASSYHSRVQETQYF. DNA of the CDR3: TGTGCCAGCAGTTACCATTCGAGGGTACAAGAGACCCAGTACTTC.

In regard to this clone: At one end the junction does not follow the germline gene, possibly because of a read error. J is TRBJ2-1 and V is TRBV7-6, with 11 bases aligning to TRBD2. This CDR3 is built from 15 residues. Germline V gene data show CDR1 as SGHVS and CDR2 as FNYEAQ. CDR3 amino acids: CASSFTSGSEGEQLF. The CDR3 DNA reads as TGTGCCAGCAGCTTCACTAGCGGGAGTGAAGGTGAGCAGCTCTTC.

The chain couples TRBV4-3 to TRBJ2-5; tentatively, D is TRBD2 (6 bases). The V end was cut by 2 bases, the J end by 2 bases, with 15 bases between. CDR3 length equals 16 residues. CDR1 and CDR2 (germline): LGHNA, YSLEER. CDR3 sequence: CASSQPGGAVQETQYF. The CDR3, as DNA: TGCGCCAGCAGCCAACCCGGGGGAGCAGTGCAAGAGACCCAGTACTTC.

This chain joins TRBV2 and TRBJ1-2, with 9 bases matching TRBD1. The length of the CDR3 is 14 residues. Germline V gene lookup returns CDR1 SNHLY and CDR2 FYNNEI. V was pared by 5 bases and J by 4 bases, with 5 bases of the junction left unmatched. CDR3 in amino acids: CASSNDRGSYGYTF. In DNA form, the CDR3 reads TGTGCCAGCAGTAATGACAGGGGGTCCTATGGCTACACCTTC.

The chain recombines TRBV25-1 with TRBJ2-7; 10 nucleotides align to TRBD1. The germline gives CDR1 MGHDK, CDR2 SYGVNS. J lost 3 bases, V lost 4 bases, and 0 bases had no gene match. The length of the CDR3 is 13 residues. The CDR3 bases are TGTGCCAGCAGTGGGGACAGGGGCTACGAGCAGTACTTC. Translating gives CASSGDRGYEQYF.

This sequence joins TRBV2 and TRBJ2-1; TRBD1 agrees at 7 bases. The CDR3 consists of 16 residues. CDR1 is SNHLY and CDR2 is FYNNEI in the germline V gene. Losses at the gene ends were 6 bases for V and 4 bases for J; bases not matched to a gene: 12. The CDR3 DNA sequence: TGTGCCAGCAGGGATACCCACAGGGGACCATACAATGAGCAGTTCTTC. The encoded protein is CASRDTHRGPYNEQFF.

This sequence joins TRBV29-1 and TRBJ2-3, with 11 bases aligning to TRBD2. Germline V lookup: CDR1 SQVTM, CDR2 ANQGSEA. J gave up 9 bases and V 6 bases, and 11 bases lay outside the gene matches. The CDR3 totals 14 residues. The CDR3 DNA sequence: TGCAGCGTCCTACTAGCGGGAGTGGGAGTCACGCAGTATTTT. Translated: CSVLLAGVGVTQYF.

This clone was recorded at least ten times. The CDR3 spells CASSSIGLAGAEQYF. CDR3 sequence (DNA): TGTGCCAGCAGCTCAATAGGACTAGCGGGAGCCGAGCAGTACTTC. The chain joins TRBV7-9 to TRBJ2-7; TRBD2 matches 13 bases. This CDR3 comprises 15 residues. V dropped 4 bases and J dropped 6; count of bases not matched to a gene: 6. Germline assignment: CDR1 SEHNR and CDR2 FQNEAQ (reference sequence).

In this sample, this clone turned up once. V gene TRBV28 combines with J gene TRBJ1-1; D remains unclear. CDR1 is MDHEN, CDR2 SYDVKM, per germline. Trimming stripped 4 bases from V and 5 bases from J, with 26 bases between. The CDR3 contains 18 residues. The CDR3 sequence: CASSSPYIREREFTEAFF. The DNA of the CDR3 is TGTGCCAGCAGTTCCCCCTATATTAGGGAACGGGAGTTTACTGAAGCTTTCTTT.

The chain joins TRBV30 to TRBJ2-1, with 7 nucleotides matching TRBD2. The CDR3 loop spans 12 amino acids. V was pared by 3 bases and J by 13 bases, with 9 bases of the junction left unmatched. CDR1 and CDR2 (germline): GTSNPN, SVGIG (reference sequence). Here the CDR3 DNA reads TGTGCCTGGAGCCTTACTAGCGACCACCAGTTCTTC. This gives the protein CAWSLTSDHQFF.

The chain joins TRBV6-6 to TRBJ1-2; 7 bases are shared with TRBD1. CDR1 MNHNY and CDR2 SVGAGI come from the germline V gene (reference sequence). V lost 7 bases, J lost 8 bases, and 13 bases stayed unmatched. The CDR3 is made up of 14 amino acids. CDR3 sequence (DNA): TGTGCCAGCAACACGGGACAGTTGAATGGGGGCTACACCTTC. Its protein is CASNTGQLNGGYTF.

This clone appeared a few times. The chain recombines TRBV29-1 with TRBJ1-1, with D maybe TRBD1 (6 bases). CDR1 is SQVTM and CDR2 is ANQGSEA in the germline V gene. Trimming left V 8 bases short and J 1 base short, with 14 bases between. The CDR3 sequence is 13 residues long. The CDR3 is CSLLTGQNTEAFF. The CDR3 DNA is TGCAGCCTATTGACGGGACAGAACACTGAAGCTTTCTTT.

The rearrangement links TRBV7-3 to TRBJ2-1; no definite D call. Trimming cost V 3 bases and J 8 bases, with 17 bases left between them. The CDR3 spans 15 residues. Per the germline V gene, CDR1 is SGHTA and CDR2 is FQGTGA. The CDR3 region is CASSFFGRYNDEQFF. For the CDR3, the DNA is TGTGCCAGCAGCTTTTTTGGGCGATATAACGATGAGCAGTTCTTC.

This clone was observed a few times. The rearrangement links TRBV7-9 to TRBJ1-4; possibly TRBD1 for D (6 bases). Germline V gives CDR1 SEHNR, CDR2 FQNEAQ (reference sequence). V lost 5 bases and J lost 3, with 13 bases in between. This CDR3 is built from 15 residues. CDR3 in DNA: TGTGCCAGCAGCCCAACGGGGGCGGCTAATGAAAAACTGTTTTTT. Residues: CASSPTGAANEKLFF.

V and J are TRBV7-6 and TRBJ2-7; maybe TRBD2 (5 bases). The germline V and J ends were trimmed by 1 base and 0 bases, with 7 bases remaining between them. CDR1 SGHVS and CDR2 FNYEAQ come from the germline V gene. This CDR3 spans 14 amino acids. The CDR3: CASSLGGGSYEQYF. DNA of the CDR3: TGTGCCAGCAGCTTAGGCGGAGGCTCCTACGAGCAGTACTTC.

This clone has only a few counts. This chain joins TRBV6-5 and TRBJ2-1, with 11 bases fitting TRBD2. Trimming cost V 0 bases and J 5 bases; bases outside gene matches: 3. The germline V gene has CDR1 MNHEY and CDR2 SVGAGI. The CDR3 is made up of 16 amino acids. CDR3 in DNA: TGTGCCAGCAGTTACTCGAAGGGACTAGCGGACAATGAGCAGTTCTTC. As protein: CASSYSKGLADNEQFF.

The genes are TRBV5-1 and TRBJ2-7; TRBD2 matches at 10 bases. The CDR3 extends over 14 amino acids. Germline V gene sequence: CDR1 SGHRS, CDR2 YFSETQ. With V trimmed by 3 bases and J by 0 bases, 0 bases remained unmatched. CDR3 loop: CASSSSGSSYEQYF. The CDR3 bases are TGCGCCAGCAGCTCTAGCGGGAGCTCCTACGAGCAGTACTTC.